The 26 T cell receptor beta chains in this list originate from one sample, sequenced in a study of regulatory T cells in long-lasting Graves disease. Time point meaning: persistent/refractory GD, antithyroid drugs over 5 years with positive TRAb. TCR sequences were obtained from RNA taken from PBMCs. The TCR beta library used iRepertoire HTBI primers with Arm-PCR amplification of CDR3. Via MiXCR, TCRdb re-called the multiplex PCR reads, giving one row per CDR3 protein. The data contain some 300,000 distinct CDR3 sequences, more than 20% of them singletons. This specimen consisted of peripheral blood mononuclear cells (PBMCs), obtained when the disease was refractory, from a patient treated with antithyroid drugs. These receptors came from a female donor with Graves disease.

The table lists this clonotype with many counts. The V call is TRBV2, the J call TRBJ1-5; D is possibly TRBD1 (6 bases). Germline V lookup: CDR1 SNHLY, CDR2 FYNNEI. The CDR3 runs to 14 residues. With 4 bases removed from V and 7 bases from J, the gap between germline ends came to 14 bases. The CDR3 region has the DNA TGTGCCAGCAGTGGACAGGACTGGTCGCAGCCCCAGCATTTT. Protein product: CASSGQDWSQPQHF.

Comment on this clonotype: Germline is not matched at one junction end, which may reflect a read error. V is TRBV30 and J is TRBJ2-4, with D possibly being TRBD1 or TRBD2 (6 bases each). The CDR3 spans 14 residues. CDR1 and CDR2 from the germline V gene are GTSNPN and SVGIG (reference sequence). The CDR3 spells CAWSVGSGDWSVNF. The CDR3 DNA follows: TGTGCCTGGAGTGTAGGGTCAGGGGACTGGTCTGTGAACTTC. Based on the CDR3 plus reference TRBV30 and TRBJ2-4, the full variable domain is SQTIHQWPATLVQPVGSPLSLECTVEGTSNPNLYWYRQAAGRGLQLLFYSVGIGQISSEVPQNLSASRPQDRQFILSSKKLLLSDSGFYLCAWSVGSGDWSVNFGAGTRLSVL.

This clonotype was counted many times. Here the CDR3 reads CASRDRGTNQPQHF. The DNA of the CDR3 is TGTGCCAGCAGGGACAGGGGGACCAATCAGCCCCAGCATTTT. This sequence joins TRBV2 and TRBJ1-5; 10 bases are shared with TRBD1. Germline CDR1 and CDR2: SNHLY and FYNNEI. The CDR3 has 14 residues. Germline trimming cut 6 bases from V and 3 bases from J; bases unmatched to any gene: 2.

This clonotype has at least ten counts. CDR3 nucleotide sequence: TGTGCCAGCAGCATCTTCTACGAGCAGTACTTC. Amino acid sequence: CASSIFYEQYF. The chain employs TRBV7-8 and TRBJ2-7, with D unclear. Trimming removed 5 bases from V and 3 bases from J, with 5 bases in between. Germline V lookup: CDR1 SGHVS, CDR2 FQNEAQ. The CDR3 length is 11 residues.

This clonotype appeared a single time. J is TRBJ1-1 and V is TRBV9, with D possibly matching TRBD1 (5 bases). The CDR3 spans 16 residues. Looked up from germline, CDR1 is SGDLS and CDR2 is YYNGEE. Trimming stripped 4 bases from V and 0 bases from J, with 16 bases between. The DNA of the CDR3 is TGTGCCAGCAGCCCTACCGGAGGGGTGATGAACACTGAAGCTTTCTTT. Residues: CASSPTGGVMNTEAFF.

The chain joins TRBV2 to TRBJ2-5; TRBD2 aligns across 11 bases. V lost 2 bases to trimming and J lost 5 bases; unmatched junction nucleotides: 13. Germline lookup yields CDR1 SNHLY and CDR2 FYNNEI. The CDR3 runs 18 residues. The CDR3 nucleotides are TGTGCCAGCAGTGAAACCCCCGGGCTAGCGGGAGGAATGGAGACCCAGTACTTC. Translating gives CASSETPGLAGGMETQYF.

This clonotype has a handful of counts. The J gene is TRBJ2-4, the V gene TRBV4-3, with D hard to call. The CDR3 extends over 14 amino acids. V was shortened by 0 bases and J by 8 bases, with 11 bases between the two germline ends. Looked up from germline, CDR1 is LGHNA and CDR2 is YSLEER. CDR3 sequence: CASSQDRTIDIQYF. The CDR3 DNA reads as TGCGCCAGCAGCCAAGATCGAACGATTGACATTCAGTACTTC.

This clonotype was detected many times. This sequence joins TRBV11-2 and TRBJ2-1; 8 bases match TRBD2. Germline V lookup: CDR1 SGHAT, CDR2 FQNNGV. The CDR3 is 17 residues long. V shed 5 bases, J shed 8 bases, and the junction held 17 bases outside the gene matches. CDR3 sequence (DNA): TGTGCCAGCAGCCCGAAAGGGAGCGGGAGATCGATCGATGAGCAGTTCTTC. Protein product: CASSPKGSGRSIDEQFF.

Ten or more counts support this clonotype. The chain employs TRBV9 and TRBJ2-5; D may match TRBD1 or TRBD2 (5 bases each). This CDR3 contains 14 residues. The V gene's germline CDR1 is SGDLS and CDR2 YYNGEE. The V gene lost 5 bases and the J gene lost 2 bases, with 13 bases spanning the gap. The CDR3 here is CASSSGHPQETQYF. CDR3 nucleotide sequence: TGTGCCAGCAGTTCGGGGCACCCTCAAGAGACCCAGTACTTC. Full variable domain (missing parts from reference TRBV9 and TRBJ2-5): DSGVTQTPKHLITATGQRVTLRCSPRSGDLSVYWYQQSLDQGLQFLIQYYNGEERAKGNILERFSAQQFPDLHSELNLSSLELGDSALYFCASSSGHPQETQYFGPGTRLLVL.

This clonotype was detected many times. This chain uses TRBV27 with TRBJ1-6; D is uncertain. Trimming removed 3 bases at V and 7 bases at J, with 10 bases between. The CDR3 runs to 14 residues. The germline V gene has CDR1 MNHEY and CDR2 SMNVEV (reference sequence). This chain's CDR3 is CASSFRGINSPLHF. CDR3 bases: TGTGCCAGCAGTTTCAGAGGAATCAATTCACCCCTCCACTTT.

This clonotype was recorded many times. The chain employs TRBV24-1 and TRBJ2-6; D is possibly TRBD1 (5 bases). CDR1 and CDR2 (germline): KGHDR, SFDVKD. Trimming removed 8 bases at V and 4 bases at J, with 8 bases between. The CDR3 extends over 13 amino acids. DNA of the CDR3: TGTGCCACCATGGGGCTCGGGGCCAACGTCCTGACTTTC. Its translation: CATMGLGANVLTF.

The sample holds many counts of this clonotype. The rearrangement joins TRBV7-8 to TRBJ1-2; D gene ambiguous. From germline, CDR1 is SGHVS and CDR2 FQNEAQ. The CDR3 covers 15 residues. Between the trimmed V and J ends, which lost 6 bases and 1 base, there was a span of 15 bases. The CDR3 reads CASRPSGGVNYGYTF. Written as DNA, the CDR3 is TGTGCCAGCAGACCCTCAGGCGGCGTTAACTATGGCTACACCTTC.

This clonotype showed up just a few times. This chain connects TRBV11-2 to TRBJ2-7; D is possibly TRBD1 (6 bases). Germline-derived CDR1 and CDR2 are SGHAT and FQNNGV. V was trimmed by 0 bases and J by 3 bases, leaving 9 bases between them. The CDR3 contains 14 residues. In nucleotides, the CDR3 is TGTGCCAGCAGCTTAGATCCGACAGGCTACGAGCAGTACTTC. Protein sequence: CASSLDPTGYEQYF.

This clonotype was detected many times. This sequence joins TRBV7-9 and TRBJ2-2, with 10 bases aligning to TRBD1. CDR1 and CDR2 from the germline V gene are SEHNR and FQNEAQ (reference sequence). V lost 7 bases, J lost 6 bases, and 5 bases stayed unmatched. The CDR3 is made up of 14 amino acids. The CDR3 loop is CASNRQGASGELFF. In DNA form, the CDR3 reads TGTGCCAGCAACAGACAGGGGGCCTCCGGGGAGCTGTTTTTT.

In this sample, this clonotype turned up a few times. The chain combines TRBV11-3 with TRBJ1-2; 7 bases fit TRBD1. There are 14 residues in the CDR3. Germline CDR1 reads SGHNT; CDR2 reads YENEEA. Trimming cost V 6 bases and J 8 bases; bases outside gene matches: 12. Here the CDR3 reads CASRHRWQGGGYTF. In nucleotides, the CDR3 is TGTGCCAGCAGGCACCGGTGGCAGGGGGGCGGCTACACCTTC.

This clonotype was found a few times. The chain links TRBV18 to TRBJ2-7; D is undetermined. Germline assignment: CDR1 KGHSH and CDR2 LQKENI. The CDR3 runs to 17 residues. Between the trimmed V and J ends, which lost 0 bases and 0 bases, there was a span of 15 bases. DNA of the CDR3: TGTGCCAGCTCACCACCGTCACTGGCATGGAGCTCCTACGAGCAGTACTTC. Protein product: CASSPPSLAWSSYEQYF.

The V call is TRBV6-4, the J call TRBJ2-3; 8 nucleotides agree with TRBD2. The CDR3 runs to 15 residues. The V and J ends lost 5 bases and 4 bases, in that order; junction bases with no gene match: 8. Germline V gene data show CDR1 as MRHNA and CDR2 as SNTAGT. CDR3 protein: CASSPPSGRADTQYF. The DNA for the CDR3 is TGTGCCAGCAGTCCCCCCAGCGGGAGAGCAGATACGCAGTATTTT.

CDR3 sequence (DNA): TGTGCCTGGAGTTCTAGGATTACCGGGGAGCTGTTTTTT. This sequence encodes CAWSSRITGELFF. The chain has TRBV30 and TRBJ2-2; no definite D call. CDR3 length equals 13 residues. Trimming removed 2 bases at V and 5 bases at J, with 9 bases between. CDR1 and CDR2 from the germline V gene are GTSNPN and SVGIG (reference sequence).

V gene TRBV7-9 combines with J gene TRBJ1-1, with D uncertain. V was clipped by 5 bases and J by 0 bases, with 7 bases between them. The CDR3 is 13 residues long. Germline values: CDR1 SEHNR, CDR2 FQNEAQ (reference sequence). The CDR3 is CASSVWMNTEAFF. The DNA of the CDR3 is TGTGCCAGCAGCGTCTGGATGAACACTGAAGCTTTCTTT.

This clonotype was detected a few times. This CDR3 is missing its conserved last phenylalanine or tryptophan, likely due to a read error. The V gene is TRBV20-1, the J gene TRBJ2-3; TRBD1 agrees at 8 bases. Germline loops: CDR1 DFQATT, CDR2 SNEGSKA (reference sequence). V was pared by 6 bases and J by 0 bases, with 14 bases of the junction left unmatched. The CDR3 spans 17 residues. CDR3 residues: CSAPTGAGFSSTDTQYL. The CDR3 DNA follows: TGCAGTGCACCGACAGGGGCAGGCTTCTCTAGCACAGATACGCAGTATCTT.

This clonotype came up a few times. This chain connects TRBV12-3 or TRBV12-4 to TRBJ2-7; 8 bases map to TRBD1. V lost 5 bases and J lost 1; bases outside the gene matches: 4. This CDR3 has 14 amino acids. CDR3 bases: TGTGCCAGCAGTGAACAGGGGGTATCCTACGAGCAGTACTTC. Translating it yields CASSEQGVSYEQYF.

This rearrangement joins TRBV30 to TRBJ1-2; TRBD1 matches 9 bases. The CDR3 totals 14 residues. V gave up 7 bases and J gave up 4 bases; unmatched junction bases: 10. CDR1 is GTSNPN and CDR2 is SVGIG in the germline V gene (reference sequence). CDR3 in DNA: TGTGCCTCATTTACAGGGGGCCTAGGCTATGGCTACACCTTC. Its translation: CASFTGGLGYGYTF.

V and J are TRBV6-2 or TRBV6-3 and TRBJ1-2; perhaps TRBD1 as D (5 bases). The CDR3 sequence is 14 residues long. Germline CDR1 and CDR2: MNHEY and SVGEGT. V lost 5 bases to trimming and J lost 1 base, with 11 bases between them. The CDR3 loop is CASSPDRINYGYTF. In DNA form, the CDR3 reads TGTGCCAGCAGTCCCGACAGAATTAACTATGGCTACACCTTC.

This clonotype appeared many times. The chain combines TRBV12-3 or TRBV12-4 with TRBJ1-4; 7 bases are shared with TRBD1. The CDR3 is made up of 14 amino acids. V gave up 2 bases and J gave up 3 bases; unmatched junction bases: 0. CDR3 in amino acids: CASSLQGANEKLFF. For the CDR3, the DNA is TGTGCCAGCAGTTTACAGGGGGCTAATGAAAAACTGTTTTTT.

This clonotype was observed at least ten times. V is TRBV6-1 and J is TRBJ2-7; no clear D gene. CDR1 and CDR2 from the germline V gene are MNHNS and SASEGT. The CDR3 loop spans 11 amino acids. V was pared by 5 bases and J by 4 bases, with 6 bases between. CDR3 protein: CASSPQYEQYF. CDR3 nucleotide sequence: TGTGCCAGCAGTCCTCAGTACGAGCAGTACTTC.

The chain uses TRBV19 and TRBJ2-7; D may be TRBD2 (6 bases). Per the germline V gene, CDR1 is LNHDA and CDR2 is SQIVND (reference sequence). Trimming removed 7 bases from V and 6 bases from J, with 10 bases in between. This CDR3 has 11 residues. The CDR3 loop is CASKEGSEQYF. CDR3 sequence (DNA): TGTGCCAGTAAGGAGGGATCCGAGCAGTACTTC. The full variable domain, in which reference TRBV19 and TRBJ2-7 provide the parts outside the CDR3, is DGGITQSPKYLFRKEGQNVTLSCEQNLNHDAMYWYRQDPGQGLRLIYYSQIVNDFQKGDIAEGYSVSREKKESFPLTVTSAQKNPTAFYLCASKEGSEQYFGPGTRLTVT.